The 27 T cell receptor beta chains below all came from one sample that was sequenced in a study of response to subunit inactivated influenza vaccine. MiXCR, run by TCRdb on the RT-PCR reads, gives a single entry per CDR3 protein. The sample includes a few hundred thousand distinct CDR3 sequences, 9% to 15% of them seen just once. Specimen: non-naive T cells sorted from PBMCs, collected roughly 15 days before vaccination. The origin of the receptors is a man aged 45-60 years who received an inactivated influenza vaccine.

The V gene is TRBV18, the J gene TRBJ2-1; no firm D call. The germline V and J ends were trimmed by 3 bases and 0 bases, with 15 bases remaining between them. The CDR3 is 17 amino acids. Germline values: CDR1 KGHSH, CDR2 LQKENI. This CDR3 reads CASSPPLMRSSYNEQFF. DNA for the CDR3: TGTGCCAGCTCACCCCCCTTGATGCGGAGCTCCTACAATGAGCAGTTCTTC.

This clonotype was observed a handful of times. The V gene is TRBV7-2, the J gene TRBJ2-2, with D possibly called TRBD1 or TRBD2 (5 bases each). Germline V gives CDR1 SGHTA, CDR2 FQGNSA. Trimming took off 11 bases at V and 0 bases at J, with 13 bases between the two ends. There are 14 residues in the CDR3. As DNA, the CDR3 is TGTGCCGGATCCTCGGGGCCGAACACCGGGGAGCTGTTTTTT. The encoded protein is CAGSSGPNTGELFF.

This clonotype has ten or more counts. V gene TRBV7-2 combines with J gene TRBJ2-5; the D is unclear. V lost 1 base and J 5 bases, leaving 5 bases between the germline ends. The CDR3 consists of 12 residues. Germline CDR1 reads SGHTA; CDR2 reads FQGNSA. The CDR3 nucleotides are TGTGCCAGCAGCTTAGAGCGTGAGACCCAGTACTTC. Protein: CASSLERETQYF.

The chain joins TRBV7-8 to TRBJ2-1; 14 nucleotides agree with TRBD2. The ends lost 4 bases at V and 1 base at J; junction bases unmatched: 9. This CDR3 comprises 19 residues. Germline CDR1 SGHVS, CDR2 FQNEAQ. As DNA, the CDR3 is TGTGCCAGCAGCTCCAGGACTAGCGGGGGGACAAGATCCTACAATGAGCAGTTCTTC. It codes for CASSSRTSGGTRSYNEQFF. Combining the CDR3 with reference TRBV7-8 and TRBJ2-1 gives the whole variable domain GAGVSQSPRYKVAKRGQDVALRCDPISGHVSLFWYQQALGQGPEFLTYFQNEAQLDKSGLPSDRFFAERPEGSVSTLKIQRTQQEDSAVYLCASSSRTSGGTRSYNEQFFGPGTRLTVL.

This clonotype was recorded many times. The chain combines TRBV9 with TRBJ1-6; D ambiguous. Germline V lookup: CDR1 SGDLS, CDR2 YYNGEE. V was trimmed by 0 bases and J by 4 bases, leaving 8 bases between them. The CDR3 totals 15 residues. DNA for the CDR3: TGTGCCAGCAGCGTAGCTTGGGGTTATAATTCACCCCTCCACTTT. Its protein is CASSVAWGYNSPLHF. Filled out from reference TRBV9 and TRBJ1-6, the complete variable domain reads DSGVTQTPKHLITATGQRVTLRCSPRSGDLSVYWYQQSLDQGLQFLIQYYNGEERAKGNILERFSAQQFPDLHSELNLSSLELGDSALYFCASSVAWGYNSPLHFGNGTRLTVT.

This clonotype was seen at least ten times. The CDR3 nucleotides are TGTGCCAGCAGCTTATTTGCTAGCGGACTGAACACCGGGGAGCTGTTTTTT. Amino acid sequence: CASSLFASGLNTGELFF. The chain combines TRBV7-2 with TRBJ2-2; 7 bases are shared with TRBD2. With 2 bases clipped from V and 1 base from J, the junction kept 7 bases outside the gene matches. The CDR3 totals 17 residues. Germline CDR1 reads SGHTA; CDR2 reads FQGNSA. The complete variable domain, with remaining parts taken from reference TRBV7-2 and TRBJ2-2, reads GAGVSQSPSNKVTEKGKDVELRCDPISGHTALYWYRQSLGQGLEFLIYFQGNSAPDKSGLPSDRFSAERTGGSVSTLTIQRTQQEDSAVYLCASSLFASGLNTGELFFGEGSRLTVL.

The chain uses TRBV6-1 and TRBJ2-5; D is undetermined. The germline CDR1 and CDR2 sequences are MNHNS and SASEGT. There are 13 residues in the CDR3. With 6 bases removed from V and 0 bases from J, the gap between germline ends came to 8 bases. DNA of the CDR3: TGTGCCAGCAGCCTTATCTACCAAGAGACCCAGTACTTC. It encodes CASSLIYQETQYF.

The rearrangement links TRBV3-1 to TRBJ2-1; 7 nucleotides align to TRBD2. Unmatched junction bases numbered 15, after V lost 2 bases and J lost 8 bases. Germline CDR1 and CDR2: LGHDT and YNNKEL (reference sequence). CDR3 length equals 17 residues. The CDR3 coding sequence is TGTGCCAGCAGCCAAAAAACCTCTAGCGGCGGCTGCGATGAGCAGTTCTTC. Its protein product is CASSQKTSSGGCDEQFF.

The V call is TRBV29-1, the J call TRBJ2-2; 12 positions agree with TRBD2. Germline V gives CDR1 SQVTM, CDR2 ANQGSEA. V lost 4 bases and J lost 5; bases outside the gene matches: 8. This CDR3 is built from 16 residues. As DNA, the CDR3 is TGCAGCGTTGTAGGACTAGCGGGAAGTAGGACCGGGGAGCTGTTTTTT. It specifies CSVVGLAGSRTGELFF.

V is TRBV9 and J is TRBJ2-3, with D perhaps matching TRBD1 (6 bases). Between the trimmed V and J ends, which lost 5 bases and 4 bases, there was a span of 17 bases. CDR1 is SGDLS, CDR2 YYNGEE, per germline. This CDR3 comprises 15 residues. The CDR3 DNA sequence: TGTGCCAGCAGTTCCGGGACATGGTTAGCAGATACGCAGTATTTT. Residues: CASSSGTWLADTQYF.

This clonotype was found a few times. The gene calls are TRBV24-1 and TRBJ2-3, with a possible D match to TRBD2 (5 bases). The CDR3 spans 15 residues. Germline-derived CDR1 and CDR2 are KGHDR and SFDVKD. V lost 0 bases and J lost 2, with 8 bases in between. The CDR3 DNA is TGTGCCACCAGTGATTTGGCCCGGGACACAGATACGCAGTATTTT. Protein: CATSDLARDTDTQYF.

This clonotype was observed a few times. This chain connects TRBV4-3 to TRBJ2-7, with 9 bases identical to TRBD2. Trimming removed 2 bases from V and 6 bases from J; junction bases left unmatched: 11. The CDR3 length is 16 residues. CDR1 and CDR2 from the germline V gene are LGHNA and YSLEER. CDR3 residues: CASSQNRGGLAGEQYF. CDR3 sequence (DNA): TGCGCCAGCAGCCAAAACCGAGGGGGACTAGCCGGCGAGCAGTACTTC.

This clonotype was found many times. The chain is built from TRBV20-1 and TRBJ2-1; D remains unclear. The germline V gene has CDR1 DFQATT and CDR2 SNEGSKA (reference sequence). V shed 3 bases and J shed 14 bases, with 11 bases lying between them. The CDR3 contains 10 residues. The chain's CDR3 is CSASPAFEFF. CDR3 DNA sequence: TGCAGTGCTAGCCCGGCTTTTGAGTTCTTC.

The chain joins TRBV6-5 to TRBJ2-7; weak D call: TRBD2 (7 bases). Trimming took 2 bases from V and 4 from J, leaving 15 bases between them. CDR1 is MNHEY, CDR2 SVGAGI, per germline. CDR3 size: 15 residues. CDR3 DNA sequence: TGTGCCAGCAGTTACGGTAGGGGGAGGGCTTACGAGCAGTACTTC. Its translation: CASSYGRGRAYEQYF.

This clonotype was recorded a few times. This CDR3 is CASRLSSLSYEQYF. In nucleotides, the CDR3 is TGTGCCAGCAGACTTTCTAGCCTCTCCTACGAGCAGTACTTC. This rearrangement joins TRBV28 to TRBJ2-7, with TRBD2 as a possible D gene (5 bases). Trimming left V 6 bases short and J 0 bases short, with 12 bases between. CDR1 and CDR2 from the germline V gene are MDHEN and SYDVKM. This CDR3 has 14 amino acids. Supplemented by reference TRBV28 and TRBJ2-7, the full variable domain reads DVKVTQSSRYLVKRTGEKVFLECVQDMDHENMFWYRQDPGLGLRLIYFSYDVKMKEKGDIPEGYSVSREKKERFSLILESASTNQTSMYLCASRLSSLSYEQYFGPGTRLTVT.

J is TRBJ2-4 and V is TRBV28; 9 nucleotides line up with TRBD2. The CDR3 totals 18 residues. J was trimmed by 2 bases and V by 4 bases; bases with no gene match: 12. Germline CDR1 and CDR2: MDHEN and SYDVKM. CDR3 residues: CASSSRPAGGVTKNIQYF. The CDR3 coding sequence is TGTGCCAGCAGTTCCCGCCCTGCGGGGGGGGTAACCAAAAACATTCAGTACTTC.

This chain uses TRBV27 with TRBJ2-1; 7 bases align to TRBD2. In germline, CDR1 is MNHEY, CDR2 SMNVEV (reference sequence). The V and J ends lost 0 bases and 4 bases, in that order; junction bases with no gene match: 6. The CDR3 is 16 residues long. CDR3 coding DNA: TGTGCCAGCAGTTTATCGATACTAGCGAGTTACAATGAGCAGTTCTTC. It is translated as CASSLSILASYNEQFF.

Only a few counts were recorded for this clonotype. The rearrangement uses TRBV7-2 and TRBJ1-2; D perhaps matches TRBD1 (5 bases). V dropped 5 bases and J dropped 5 bases, with 12 bases sitting between them. The V gene's germline CDR1 is SGHTA and CDR2 FQGNSA. There are 13 residues in the CDR3. In DNA form, the CDR3 reads TGTGCCAGCAGCCCCGGGGCCATGTATGGCTACACCTTC. The encoded protein is CASSPGAMYGYTF.

The CDR3 DNA sequence: TGTGCCAGCAGCCACGCAGATACGCAGTATTTT. Protein sequence: CASSHADTQYF. J is TRBJ2-3 and V is TRBV14; D gene unclear. Trimming stripped 3 bases from V and 4 bases from J, with 2 bases between. CDR1 SGHDN and CDR2 FVKESK come from the germline V gene. The CDR3 length is 11 residues.

This clonotype was seen repeatedly, ten times or more. The chain joins TRBV24-1 to TRBJ2-1; no definite D call. This CDR3 has 13 amino acids. The germline V and J ends were trimmed by 1 base and 5 bases, with 5 bases remaining between them. Germline loops: CDR1 KGHDR, CDR2 SFDVKD. The CDR3 reads CATSDFPHNEQFF. DNA for the CDR3: TGTGCCACCAGTGATTTCCCTCACAATGAGCAGTTCTTC.

This clonotype has a handful of counts. This chain links TRBV28 with TRBJ2-7, with D possibly matching TRBD2 (6 bases). The V gene's germline CDR1 is MDHEN and CDR2 SYDVKM. The CDR3 spans 14 residues. V lost 2 bases, J lost 3 bases, and 11 bases lay in between. The CDR3 reads CASSLGTYLYEQYF. CDR3 DNA sequence: TGTGCCAGCAGTTTAGGGACTTACCTCTACGAGCAGTACTTC.

J is TRBJ2-7 and V is TRBV28; D is possibly TRBD2 (6 bases). Trimming shortened V by 7 bases and J by 1 base, and 23 bases separated the two germline ends. This CDR3 has 17 amino acids. CDR1 is MDHEN, CDR2 SYDVKM, per germline. The CDR3 nucleotides read TGTGCCAGCAAGTGGGGCTATGGACGGGGACTTTCCTACGAGCAGTACTTC. Translating it yields CASKWGYGRGLSYEQYF. The full variable domain, in which reference TRBV28 and TRBJ2-7 provide the parts outside the CDR3, is DVKVTQSSRYLVKRTGEKVFLECVQDMDHENMFWYRQDPGLGLRLIYFSYDVKMKEKGDIPEGYSVSREKKERFSLILESASTNQTSMYLCASKWGYGRGLSYEQYFGPGTRLTVT.

V usage is TRBV20-1 and J usage is TRBJ1-5; D perhaps matches TRBD1 (5 bases). The V end was cut by 1 base, the J end by 0 bases, with 13 bases between. The germline V gene encodes CDR1 DFQATT and CDR2 SNEGSKA (reference sequence). This CDR3 contains 16 residues. CDR3 DNA sequence: TGCAGTGCTAGAGGTGGGGGTCAGAATAGCAATCAGCCCCAGCATTTT. Translation: CSARGGGQNSNQPQHF.

This clonotype occurred a few times. The chain is built from TRBV12-3 or TRBV12-4 and TRBJ2-3, with D tentatively TRBD2 (6 bases). This CDR3 spans 12 amino acids. The V and J ends lost 8 bases and 8 bases respectively, with 14 bases between them. CDR3 in amino acids: CASLFRRGTQYF. The CDR3, as DNA: TGTGCCAGCCTGTTTAGGAGGGGTACGCAGTATTTT.

The rearrangement uses TRBV10-3 and TRBJ2-6; tentatively, D is TRBD1 (6 bases). With 8 bases removed from V and 0 bases from J, the gap between germline ends came to 17 bases. The germline V gene encodes CDR1 ENHRY and CDR2 SYGVKD. CDR3 size: 17 residues. CDR3 DNA: TGTGCCATCCCAGGGGTAGCTGGAGGCTCTGGGGCCAACGTCCTGACTTTC. Its translation is CAIPGVAGGSGANVLTF.

This chain connects TRBV29-1 to TRBJ2-4, with 13 positions matching TRBD2. The CDR3 consists of 13 residues. The J segment lost 13 bases and the V segment lost 6 bases, leaving 9 bases of the junction unmatched. The germline V gene encodes CDR1 SQVTM and CDR2 ANQGSEA. For the CDR3, the DNA is TGCAGCGTCGTCGGGACTAGCGGGGCCCCACAGTACTTC. Its protein product is CSVVGTSGAPQYF. Variable domain in full (rest from reference TRBV29-1 and TRBJ2-4): SAVISQKPSRDICQRGTSLTIQCQVDSQVTMMFWYRQQPGQSLTLIATANQGSEATYESGFVIDKFPISRPNLTFSTLTVSNMSPEDSSIYLCSVVGTSGAPQYFGAGTRLSVL.

This chain uses TRBV6-5 with TRBJ2-1, with D tentatively TRBD1 (5 bases). The germline CDR1 and CDR2 sequences are MNHEY and SVGAGI. The CDR3 has 15 residues. Between the trimmed V and J ends, which lost 4 bases and 1 base, there was a span of 11 bases. The CDR3 loop is CASSLRGWSYNEQFF. The CDR3 DNA reads TGTGCCAGCAGTTTAAGGGGTTGGTCCTACAATGAGCAGTTCTTC.